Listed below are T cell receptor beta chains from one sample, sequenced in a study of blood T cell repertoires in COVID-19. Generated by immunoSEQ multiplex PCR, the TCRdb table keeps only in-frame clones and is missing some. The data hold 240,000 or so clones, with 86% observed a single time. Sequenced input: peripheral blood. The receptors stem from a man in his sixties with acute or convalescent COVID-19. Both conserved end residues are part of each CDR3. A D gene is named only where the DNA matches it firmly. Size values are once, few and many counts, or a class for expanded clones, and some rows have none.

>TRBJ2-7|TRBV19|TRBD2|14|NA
CASSATSGSYEQYF
TGTGCCAGTAGTGCAACTAGCGGGAGTTACGAGCAGTACTTC
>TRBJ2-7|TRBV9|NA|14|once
CASSVGTNTYEQYF
TGTGCCAGCAGCGTAGGGACTAACACCTACGAGCAGTACTTC
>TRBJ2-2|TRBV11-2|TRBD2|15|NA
CASSPGLAGAGELFF
TGTGCCAGCAGCCCCGGCCTAGCGGGGGCCGGGGAGCTGTTTTTT
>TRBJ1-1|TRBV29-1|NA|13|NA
CSVYSGQDTEAFF
TGCAGCGTCTATTCAGGGCAGGACACTGAAGCTTTCTTT
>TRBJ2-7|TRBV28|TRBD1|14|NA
CASSGTGGPNEQYF
TGTGCCAGCAGCGGGACAGGGGGCCCGAACGAGCAGTACTTC
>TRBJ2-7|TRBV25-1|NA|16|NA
CASSVPVGGLLDEQYF
TGTGCCAGCAGTGTTCCCGTGGGGGGGCTTCTGGACGAGCAGTACTTC
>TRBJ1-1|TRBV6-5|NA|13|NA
CASKEAPNTEAFF
TGTGCCAGCAAGGAGGCTCCGAACACTGAAGCTTTCTTT
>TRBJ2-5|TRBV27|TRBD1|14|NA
CASSPWTGQETQYF
TGTGCCAGCAGTCCCTGGACAGGTCAAGAGACCCAGTACTTC
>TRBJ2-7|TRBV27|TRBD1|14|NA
CASSLGQGALRQYF
TGTGCCAGCAGTTTGGGACAGGGGGCGCTAAGGCAGTACTTC
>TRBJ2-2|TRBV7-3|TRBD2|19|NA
CASSLGLAGGPVDTGELFF
TGTGCCAGCAGCCTCGGACTAGCGGGAGGGCCTGTCGACACCGGGGAGCTGTTTTTT
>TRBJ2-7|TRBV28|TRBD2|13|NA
CASSFGGGYEQYF
TGTGCCAGCAGTTTTGGGGGGGGGTACGAGCAGTACTTC
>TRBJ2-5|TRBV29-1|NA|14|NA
CSANGAGLKRTQYF
TGCAGCGCCAACGGGGCGGGACTCAAGAGAACCCAGTACTTC
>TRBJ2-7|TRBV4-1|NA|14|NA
CASSQFQGSYEQYF
TGCGCCAGCAGCCAGTTTCAGGGTTCCTACGAGCAGTACTTC
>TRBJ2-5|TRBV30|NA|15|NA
CAWKPKTQGKETQYF
TGTGCCTGGAAGCCCAAGACGCAGGGAAAAGAGACCCAGTACTTC
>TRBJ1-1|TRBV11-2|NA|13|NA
CASSSQQGTEAFF
TGTGCCAGCAGCTCACAACAGGGTACTGAAGCTTTCTTT
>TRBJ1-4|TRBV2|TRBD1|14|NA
CASRGTGTNEKLFF
TGTGCCAGCAGGGGGACAGGGACTAATGAAAAACTGTTTTTT
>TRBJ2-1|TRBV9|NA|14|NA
CASSVQGFKDEQFF
TGTGCCAGCAGCGTACAGGGGTTTAAGGATGAGCAGTTCTTC
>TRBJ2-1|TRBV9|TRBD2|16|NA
CASSVGTSGSGNEQFF
TGTGCCAGCAGCGTGGGGACTAGCGGGAGTGGTAATGAGCAGTTCTTC
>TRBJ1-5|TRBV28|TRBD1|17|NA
CASSLPRDRGSNQPQHF
TGTGCCAGCAGTTTACCCCGGGACAGGGGGAGCAATCAGCCCCAGCATTTT
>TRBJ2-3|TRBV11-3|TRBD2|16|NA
CASSLVGGGGADTQYF
TGTGCCAGCAGCTTAGTCGGCGGGGGAGGGGCAGATACGCAGTATTTT
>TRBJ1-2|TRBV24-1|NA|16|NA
CATSVLEQGANYGYTF
TGTGCCACCAGTGTCTTAGAGCAGGGCGCTAACTATGGCTACACCTTC
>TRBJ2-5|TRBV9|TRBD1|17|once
CASSVGRGQAYQETQYF
TGTGCCAGCAGCGTAGGGCGGGGACAGGCCTACCAAGAGACCCAGTACTTC
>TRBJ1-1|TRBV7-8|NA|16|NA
CASSLIPGHTRSGAFF
TGTGCCAGCAGCTTGATACCGGGACACACAAGGAGTGGGGCTTTCTTT
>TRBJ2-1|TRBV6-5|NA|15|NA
CASSYLQGEGNEQFF
TGTGCCAGCAGTTATCTACAGGGGGAGGGGAATGAGCAGTTCTTC
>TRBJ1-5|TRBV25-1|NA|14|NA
CASSEWAGDQPQHF
TGTGCCAGCAGTGAATGGGCAGGGGATCAGCCCCAGCATTTT
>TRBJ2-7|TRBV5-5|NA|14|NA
CASSPQTASYEQYF
TGTGCCAGCAGCCCGCAGACAGCTTCCTACGAGCAGTACTTC
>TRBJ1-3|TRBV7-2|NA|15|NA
CASSLVQQPGNTIYF
TGTGCCAGCAGCTTGGTACAGCAGCCCGGAAACACCATATATTTT
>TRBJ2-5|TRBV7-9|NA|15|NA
CASSPRGLEGETQYF
TGTGCCAGCAGCCCGCGGGGACTCGAGGGAGAGACCCAGTACTTC
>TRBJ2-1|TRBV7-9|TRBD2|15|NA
CASSLGVAGGNEQFF
TGTGCCAGCAGCTTAGGGGTAGCGGGAGGCAATGAGCAGTTCTTC
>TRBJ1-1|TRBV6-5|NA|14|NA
CASSLTGVNTEAFF
TGTGCCAGCAGTTTAACCGGGGTGAACACTGAAGCTTTCTTT
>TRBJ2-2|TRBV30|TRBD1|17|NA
CAWSDRDRVMGTGELFF
TGTGCCTGGAGCGACCGAGACAGGGTGATGGGCACCGGGGAGCTGTTTTTT
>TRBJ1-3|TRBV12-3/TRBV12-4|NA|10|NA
CASSTGIKYF
TGTGCCAGCAGCACCGGGATCAAGTATTTT
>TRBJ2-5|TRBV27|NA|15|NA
CASSPYWTVQETQYF
TGTGCCAGCAGTCCCTACTGGACAGTCCAAGAGACCCAGTACTTC
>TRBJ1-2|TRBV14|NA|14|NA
CASSQDRGSSGYTF
TGTGCCAGCAGCCAAGACAGGGGTTCGAGCGGCTACACCTTC
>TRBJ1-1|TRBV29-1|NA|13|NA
CSAVLQGNTEAFF
TGCAGCGCTGTCCTACAGGGGAACACTGAAGCTTTCTTT
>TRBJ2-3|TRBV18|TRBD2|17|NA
CASSPPGLAGSTDTQYF
TGTGCCAGCTCACCTCCGGGACTAGCGGGAAGCACAGATACGCAGTATTTT
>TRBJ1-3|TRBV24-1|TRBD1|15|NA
CATSDPTGTGNTIYF
TGTGCCACCAGTGATCCGACAGGGACTGGAAACACCATATATTTT
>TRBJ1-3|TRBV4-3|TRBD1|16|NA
CASSLGQGARGNTIYF
TGCGCCAGCAGCCTAGGACAGGGGGCACGAGGAAACACCATATATTTT
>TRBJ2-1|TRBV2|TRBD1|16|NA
CASSELSGTGMDEQFF
TGTGCCAGCAGTGAACTCTCCGGGACAGGGATGGATGAGCAGTTCTTC
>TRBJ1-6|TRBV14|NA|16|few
CASSQALVGMRSPLHF
TGTGCCAGCAGCCAAGCCCTCGTCGGGATGCGTTCACCCCTCCACTTT
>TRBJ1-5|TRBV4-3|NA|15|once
CASSPGGGTGQPQHF
TGCGCCAGCAGCCCCGGGGGGGGAACGGGTCAGCCCCAGCATTTT
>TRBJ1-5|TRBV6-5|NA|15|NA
CASSYSSNSNQPQHF
TGTGCCAGCAGTTACTCCAGTAATAGCAATCAGCCCCAGCATTTT
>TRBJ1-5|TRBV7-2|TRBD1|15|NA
CASSAHRGWNQPQHF
TGTGCCAGCAGCGCACACAGGGGTTGGAATCAGCCCCAGCATTTT
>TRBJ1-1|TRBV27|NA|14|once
CASSLRRGNTEAFF
TGTGCCAGCAGTTTAAGGCGGGGGAACACTGAAGCTTTCTTT
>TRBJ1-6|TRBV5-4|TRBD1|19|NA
CASSPTRTGGASYNSPLHF
TGTGCCAGCAGCCCAACCCGGACAGGGGGCGCCTCCTATAATTCACCCCTCCACTTT
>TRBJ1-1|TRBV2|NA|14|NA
CASSEQGRQTEAFF
TGTGCCAGCAGTGAGCAGGGCCGGCAAACCGAAGCTTTCTTT
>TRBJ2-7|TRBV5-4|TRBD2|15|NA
CASSRRLAGGYEQYF
TGTGCCAGCAGCCGGAGGCTAGCGGGAGGCTACGAGCAGTACTTC
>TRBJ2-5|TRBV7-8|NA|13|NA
CASSRQMWETQYF
TGTGCCAGCAGCCGACAGATGTGGGAGACCCAGTACTTC
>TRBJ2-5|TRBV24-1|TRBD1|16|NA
CATSDPRTGVGETQYF
TGTGCCACCAGTGACCCTAGGACAGGGGTAGGAGAGACCCAGTACTTC
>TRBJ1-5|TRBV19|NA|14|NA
CASSIAPRNQPQHF
TGTGCCAGTAGTATAGCCCCGAGAAATCAGCCCCAGCATTTT
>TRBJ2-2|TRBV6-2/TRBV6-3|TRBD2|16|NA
CASSKQGLVGTGELFF
TGTGCCAGCAGTAAACAGGGACTAGTCGGAACCGGGGAGCTGTTTTTT